Each of the 7 T cell receptor beta chains below was sequenced from the same sample in a study of shared clonotypes between healthy human individuals (dated by TCRdb to 2018 to 2020). The library relied on the immunoSEQ multiplex PCR assay. TCRdb took over this immuneACCESS table, retaining in-frame rearrangements with V and J assigned. Such tables are incomplete; in checked studies, under half of the missing clones stem from an unresolved V gene, and the remainder is unexplained. The sample profile shows roughly 1.5 million clones; 95% to 99% of them were found once. The top ten clones comprise less than 0.55% of the sample. The sequenced sample was naive CD4+ T cells sorted from blood. The cell subset or site label on this specimen signifies: CD45RA+ positively selected. All receptors come from a man in his thirties or forties in good health.

This chain links TRBV28 with TRBJ2-7, with 8 bases fitting TRBD1. Trimming took 4 bases from V and 2 from J; bases not matched to a gene: 7. The CDR3 is 15 amino acids. Per the germline V gene, CDR1 is MDHEN and CDR2 is SYDVKM. CDR3 nucleotide sequence: TGTGCCAGCAGTTCGCAGGGGGCCCCCCCCTACGAGCAGTACTTC. Its translation is CASSSQGAPPYEQYF.

This chain uses TRBV18 with TRBJ1-2, with 9 bases lining up with TRBD1. The CDR3 is 18 residues long. The ends lost 3 bases at V and 8 bases at J; junction bases unmatched: 19. CDR1 and CDR2 from the germline V gene are KGHSH and LQKENI. The CDR3 loop is CASSPYRTGMGQGSGYTF. DNA of the CDR3: TGTGCCAGCTCACCCTATCGCACGGGGATGGGACAGGGATCAGGCTACACCTTC.

This clone occurred once. The chain uses TRBV5-1 and TRBJ2-5; D perhaps matches TRBD2 (5 bases). This CDR3 is 15 amino acids long. Germline V gene data show CDR1 as SGHRS and CDR2 as YFSETQ. Trimming removed 2 bases from V and 2 bases from J, with 13 bases in between. The CDR3 reads CASSFNSRGQETQYF. CDR3 nucleotides: TGCGCCAGCAGCTTCAATTCCCGGGGTCAAGAGACCCAGTACTTC.

The chain employs TRBV5-8 and TRBJ2-3, with D unclear. Trimming took 1 base from V and 0 from J, leaving 6 bases between them. Germline V gives CDR1 SGHTS, CDR2 YDEGEE. CDR3 length: 14 amino acids. The CDR3, as DNA: TGTGCCAGCAGCTTGAGTCGGAGCACAGATACGCAGTATTTT. Translation gives CASSLSRSTDTQYF.

A word on this clone: The identical CDR3 is also encoded by other nucleotide sequences in the sample. The V call is TRBV18, the J call TRBJ2-1; D perhaps matches TRBD2 (5 bases). From germline, CDR1 is KGHSH and CDR2 LQKENI. The CDR3 has 15 amino acids. Trimming cost V 3 bases and J 2 bases, with 11 bases left between them. In DNA, the CDR3 is TGTGCCAGCTCACCGCCGAGCGGTACCTACAATGAGCAGTTCTTC. It yields the protein CASSPPSGTYNEQFF.

There are many counts of this clone. This chain uses TRBV6-4 with TRBJ2-5, with D perhaps assigned TRBD1 or TRBD2 (5 bases each). Germline V gene lookup returns CDR1 MRHNA and CDR2 SNTAGT. This CDR3 is built from 15 residues. V dropped 3 bases and J dropped 0 bases, with 11 bases sitting between them. CDR3 loop: CASSEGVGHQETQYF. The CDR3 DNA follows: TGTGCCAGCAGTGAGGGAGTGGGGCACCAAGAGACCCAGTACTTC.

This chain joins TRBV7-9 and TRBJ2-5; unclear D gene. This CDR3 comprises 12 residues. In germline, CDR1 is SEHNR, CDR2 FQNEAQ (reference sequence). V shed 2 bases and J shed 5 bases, with 6 bases lying between them. CDR3 in amino acids: CASSLKRETQYF. The CDR3 nucleotides are TGTGCCAGCAGCTTAAAAAGGGAGACCCAGTACTTC. Supplemented by reference TRBV7-9 and TRBJ2-5, the full variable domain reads DTGVSQNPRHKITKRGQNVTFRCDPISEHNRLYWYRQTLGQGPEFLTYFQNEAQLEKSRLLSDRFSAERPKGSFSTLEIQRTEQGDSAMYLCASSLKRETQYFGPGTRLLVL.